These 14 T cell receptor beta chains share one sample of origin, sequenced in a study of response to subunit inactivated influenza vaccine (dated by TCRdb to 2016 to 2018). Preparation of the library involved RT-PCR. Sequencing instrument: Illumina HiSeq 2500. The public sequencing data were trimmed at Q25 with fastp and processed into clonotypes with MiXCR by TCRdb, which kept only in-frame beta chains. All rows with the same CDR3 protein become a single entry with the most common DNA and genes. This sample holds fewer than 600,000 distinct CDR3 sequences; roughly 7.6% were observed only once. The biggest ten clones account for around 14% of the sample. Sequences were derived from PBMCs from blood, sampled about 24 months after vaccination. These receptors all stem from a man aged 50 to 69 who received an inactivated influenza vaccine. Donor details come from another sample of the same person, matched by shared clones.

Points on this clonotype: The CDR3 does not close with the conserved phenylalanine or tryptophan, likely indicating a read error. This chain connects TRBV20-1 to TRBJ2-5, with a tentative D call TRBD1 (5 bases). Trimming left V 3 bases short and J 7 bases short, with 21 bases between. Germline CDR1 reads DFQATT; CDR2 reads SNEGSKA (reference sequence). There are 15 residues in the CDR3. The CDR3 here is CSASSTGRVLRTQYL. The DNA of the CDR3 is TGCAGTGCTAGTTCCACAGGCAGGGTCCTCAGGACCCAGTACCTC.

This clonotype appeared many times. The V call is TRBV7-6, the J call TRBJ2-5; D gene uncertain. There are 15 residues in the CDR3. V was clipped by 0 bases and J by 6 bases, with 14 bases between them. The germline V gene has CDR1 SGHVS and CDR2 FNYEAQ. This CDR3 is CASSLAFDILKTQYF. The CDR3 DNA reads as TGTGCCAGCAGCTTAGCTTTCGACATACTAAAGACCCAGTACTTC.

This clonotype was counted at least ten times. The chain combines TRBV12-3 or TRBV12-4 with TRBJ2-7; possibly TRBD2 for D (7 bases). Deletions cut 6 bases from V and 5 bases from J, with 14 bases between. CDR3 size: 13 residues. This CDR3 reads CASRPTGGDEQYF. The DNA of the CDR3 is TGTGCCAGCAGGCCGACGGGGGGCGACGAGCAGTACTTC.

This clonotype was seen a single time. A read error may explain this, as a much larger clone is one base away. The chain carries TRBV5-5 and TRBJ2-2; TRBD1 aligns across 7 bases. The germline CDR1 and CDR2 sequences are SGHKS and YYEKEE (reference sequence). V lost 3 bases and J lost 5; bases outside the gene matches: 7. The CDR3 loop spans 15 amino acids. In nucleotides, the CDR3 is TGTGCCAGCAGCTGGGCCGCGACAGGGACCGGGGAGCTGTTTTTT. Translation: CASSWAATGTGELFF.

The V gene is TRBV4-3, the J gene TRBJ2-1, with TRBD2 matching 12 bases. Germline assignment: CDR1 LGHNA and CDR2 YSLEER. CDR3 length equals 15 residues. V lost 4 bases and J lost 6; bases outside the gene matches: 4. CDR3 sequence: CASSLTSGRSNEQFF. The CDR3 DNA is TGCGCCAGCAGCCTCACTAGCGGGAGGAGCAATGAGCAGTTCTTC.

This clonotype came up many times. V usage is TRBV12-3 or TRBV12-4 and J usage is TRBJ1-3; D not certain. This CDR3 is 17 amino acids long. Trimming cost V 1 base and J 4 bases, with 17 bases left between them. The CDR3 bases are TGTGCCAGCAGTTTAGGGGCGGTTCTTGGCCTCGGAAACACCATATATTTT. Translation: CASSLGAVLGLGNTIYF.

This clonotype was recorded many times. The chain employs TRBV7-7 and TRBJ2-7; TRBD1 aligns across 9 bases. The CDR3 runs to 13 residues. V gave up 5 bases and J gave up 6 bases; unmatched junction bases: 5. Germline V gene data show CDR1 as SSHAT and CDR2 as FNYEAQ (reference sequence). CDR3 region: CASSRDRASEQYF. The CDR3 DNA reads TGTGCCAGCAGCAGGGACAGGGCCTCCGAGCAGTACTTC.

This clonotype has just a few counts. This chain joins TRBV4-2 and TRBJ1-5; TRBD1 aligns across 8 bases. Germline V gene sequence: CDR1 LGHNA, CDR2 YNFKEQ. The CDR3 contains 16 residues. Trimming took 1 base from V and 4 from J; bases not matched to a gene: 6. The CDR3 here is CASSQAGTGTNQPQHF. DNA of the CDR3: TGTGCCAGCAGCCAAGCGGGGACAGGCACAAATCAGCCCCAGCATTTT.

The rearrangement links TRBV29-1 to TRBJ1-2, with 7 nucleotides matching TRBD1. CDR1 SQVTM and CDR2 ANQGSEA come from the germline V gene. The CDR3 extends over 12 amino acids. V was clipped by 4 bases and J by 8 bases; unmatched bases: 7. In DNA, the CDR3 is TGCAGCGTTGTTGGAGGGGACAGAGGCTACACCTTC. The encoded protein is CSVVGGDRGYTF.

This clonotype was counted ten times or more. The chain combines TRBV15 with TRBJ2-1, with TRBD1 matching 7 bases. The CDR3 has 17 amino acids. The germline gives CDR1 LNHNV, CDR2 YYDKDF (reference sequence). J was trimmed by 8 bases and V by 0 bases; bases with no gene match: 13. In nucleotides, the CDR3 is TGTGCCACCAGCAGAGATCCCCAGACAGGGAATTGGTATGAGCAGTTCTTC. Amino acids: CATSRDPQTGNWYEQFF.

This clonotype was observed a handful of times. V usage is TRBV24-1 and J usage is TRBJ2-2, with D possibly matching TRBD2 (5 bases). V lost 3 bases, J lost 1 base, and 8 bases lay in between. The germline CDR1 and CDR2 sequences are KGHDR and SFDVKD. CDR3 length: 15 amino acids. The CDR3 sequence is CATSDGRGNTGELFF. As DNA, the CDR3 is TGTGCCACCAGTGATGGACGGGGGAACACCGGGGAGCTGTTTTTT.

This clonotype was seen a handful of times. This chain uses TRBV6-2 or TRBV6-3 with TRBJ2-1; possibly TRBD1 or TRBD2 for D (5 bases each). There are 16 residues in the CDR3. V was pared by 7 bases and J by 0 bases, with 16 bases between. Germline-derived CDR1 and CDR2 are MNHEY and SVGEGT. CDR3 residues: CASTEGWGSSYNEQFF. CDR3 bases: TGTGCCAGCACCGAGGGGTGGGGGAGCTCCTACAATGAGCAGTTCTTC.

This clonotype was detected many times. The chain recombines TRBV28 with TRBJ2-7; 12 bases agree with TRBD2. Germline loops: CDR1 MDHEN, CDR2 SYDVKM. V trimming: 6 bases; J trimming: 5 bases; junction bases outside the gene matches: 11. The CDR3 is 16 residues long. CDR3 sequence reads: CASRTFLAGGPDEQYF. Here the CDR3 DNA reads TGTGCCAGCAGGACATTCCTAGCGGGAGGGCCAGACGAGCAGTACTTC.

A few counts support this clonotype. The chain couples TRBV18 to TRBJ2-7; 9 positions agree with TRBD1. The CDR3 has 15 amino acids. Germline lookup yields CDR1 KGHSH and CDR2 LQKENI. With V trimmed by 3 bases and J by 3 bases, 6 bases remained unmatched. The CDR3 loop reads CASSPTGQGGYEQYF. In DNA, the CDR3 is TGTGCCAGCTCACCGACGGGACAGGGTGGCTACGAGCAGTACTTC.